Presented here are 19 T cell receptor beta chains from one specimen sequenced in a study of Ad26.COV2.S vaccination and SARS-CoV-2 variants (dated by TCRdb to 2020 to 2022). The treatment or condition label corresponds to: some 20 received Ad26.COV2.S at low or high dose, single or two shots; 5 received placebo; per-sample allocation not given. Repertoires of vaccine and placebo recipients were sequenced from samples taken on day 63 after the first injection. Library generation was performed with the immunoSEQ multiplex PCR assay. The table was pulled from immuneACCESS by TCRdb, which kept in-frame rearrangements only. Such tables lose some clones; where checked, under half of the loss comes from unresolved V genes, and the rest has no known cause. In all, the sample holds a few hundred thousand clones, and roughly 80% of those were seen once. Of the sample, 7.4% is held by the ten largest clones.

The source was peripheral blood, collected in a trial of Ad26.COV2.S vaccine versus placebo. Receptors originate from a person between 18 and 59 years old who received the Ad26.COV2.S COVID-19 vaccine or a placebo.

This clone showed up just once. The V gene is TRBV7-2, the J gene TRBJ1-6, with a tentative D call TRBD1 (5 bases). Looked up from germline, CDR1 is SGHTA and CDR2 is FQGNSA. CDR3 length: 15 amino acids. Trimming left V 3 bases short and J 8 bases short, with 14 bases between. CDR3 region: CASSFLGGDHSPLHF. As DNA, the CDR3 is TGTGCCAGCAGCTTTTTGGGCGGGGACCATTCACCCCTCCACTTT. The whole variable domain, remainder taken from reference TRBV7-2 and TRBJ1-6, is GAGVSQSPSNKVTEKGKDVELRCDPISGHTALYWYRQSLGQGLEFLIYFQGNSAPDKSGLPSDRFSAERTGGSVSTLTIQRTQQEDSAVYLCASSFLGGDHSPLHFGNGTRLTVT.

The rearrangement joins TRBV3-1 (or the pseudogene TRBV3-2) to TRBJ1-1; D is unclear. Germline V lookup: CDR1 LGHDT, CDR2 YNNKEL (reference sequence). The CDR3 covers 15 residues. The V end lost 4 bases, the J end lost 4 bases, and 16 bases lay between the germline ends. Written as DNA, the CDR3 is TGTGCCAGCAGCCCCTCACTCCAGTGGGGCACTGAAGCTTTCTTT. As protein: CASSPSLQWGTEAFF.

The chain recombines TRBV12-3 or TRBV12-4 with TRBJ1-2; D gene uncertain. The CDR3 runs 13 residues. The germline V and J ends were trimmed by 8 bases and 1 base, with 11 bases remaining between them. The chain's CDR3 is CASLAPSNYGYTF. CDR3 DNA sequence: TGTGCCAGCCTTGCTCCCAGTAACTATGGCTACACCTTC.

This clone was detected many times. CDR3 residues: CATQDIQNSPLHF. CDR3 nucleotide sequence: TGTGCCACTCAGGACATCCAAAATTCACCCCTCCACTTT. The chain couples TRBV2 to TRBJ1-6; D is possibly TRBD1 (5 bases). V lost 10 bases and J 7 bases, leaving 14 bases between the germline ends. Germline values: CDR1 SNHLY, CDR2 FYNNEI. The CDR3 is 13 amino acids. Supplemented by reference TRBV2 and TRBJ1-6, the full variable domain reads EPEVTQTPSHQVTQMGQEVILRCVPISNHLYFYWYRQILGQKVEFLVSFYNNEISEKSEIFDDQFSVERPDGSNFTLKIRSTKLEDSAMYFCATQDIQNSPLHFGNGTRLTVT.

The rearrangement links TRBV7-9 to TRBJ2-7, with a weak D call TRBD1 (5 bases). From germline, CDR1 is SEHNR and CDR2 FQNEAQ (reference sequence). This CDR3 contains 17 residues. V dropped 7 bases and J dropped 6 bases, with 28 bases sitting between them. This CDR3 reads CASTPQGNAGWFPEQYF. The CDR3 region has the DNA TGTGCCAGCACCCCACAAGGCAATGCAGGGTGGTTCCCCGAGCAGTACTTC. The whole variable domain, remainder taken from reference TRBV7-9 and TRBJ2-7, is DTGVSQNPRHKITKRGQNVTFRCDPISEHNRLYWYRQTLGQGPEFLTYFQNEAQLEKSRLLSDRFSAERPKGSFSTLEIQRTEQGDSAMYLCASTPQGNAGWFPEQYFGPGTRLTVT.

This rearrangement joins TRBV6-5 to TRBJ2-5; TRBD2 matches 10 bases. V was clipped by 5 bases and J by 5 bases; unmatched bases: 5. CDR1 and CDR2 from the germline V gene are MNHEY and SVGAGI. The CDR3 has 14 residues. The CDR3 reads CASSPGTSVETQYF. The CDR3 nucleotides read TGTGCCAGCAGTCCCGGGACTAGCGTTGAGACCCAGTACTTC.

The rearrangement joins TRBV9 to TRBJ2-1; TRBD2 matches at 14 bases. The V and J ends lost 2 bases and 4 bases, in that order; junction bases with no gene match: 5. The CDR3 covers 17 residues. CDR1 and CDR2 (germline): SGDLS, YYNGEE. The chain's CDR3 is CASSVGGLAGGYNEQFF. DNA of the CDR3: TGTGCCAGCAGCGTGGGAGGACTAGCGGGGGGATACAATGAGCAGTTCTTC.

The chain employs TRBV4-2 and TRBJ2-2; no firm D call. Germline-derived CDR1 and CDR2 are LGHNA and YNFKEQ. The V gene lost 5 bases and the J gene lost 5 bases, with 3 bases spanning the gap. This CDR3 has 11 residues. CDR3 sequence: CASSGTGELFF. CDR3 in DNA: TGTGCCAGCAGCGGAACCGGGGAGCTGTTTTTT.

This clone was counted only a few times. This sequence joins TRBV19 and TRBJ1-5; D gene ambiguous. The germline V and J ends were trimmed by 3 bases and 1 base, with 4 bases remaining between them. The CDR3 contains 13 residues. Looked up from germline, CDR1 is LNHDA and CDR2 is SQIVND (reference sequence). The CDR3 loop is CASSMQSNQPQHF. In DNA form, the CDR3 reads TGTGCCAGTAGTATGCAGAGCAATCAGCCCCAGCATTTT.

This chain's CDR3 is CASSQGTVQLQYF. Here the CDR3 DNA reads TGTGCCAGCAGCCAGGGGACGGTCCAACTGCAGTACTTC. The chain combines TRBV14 with TRBJ2-7; D assignment may be TRBD1 or TRBD2 (5 bases each). The CDR3 is 13 amino acids. The V gene lost 3 bases and the J gene lost 9 bases, with 15 bases spanning the gap. The V gene's germline CDR1 is SGHDN and CDR2 FVKESK.

The chain carries TRBV19 and TRBJ2-2; no clear D. The CDR3 contains 15 residues. Germline V CDR1 and CDR2: LNHDA, SQIVND (reference sequence). V dropped 7 bases and J dropped 11 bases, with 23 bases sitting between them. CDR3 DNA sequence: TGTGCCAGTAAGGAGTGGGCCCGGCGTTTTAGTGAGCTGTTTTTT. It is translated as CASKEWARRFSELFF.

The chain links TRBV3-1 (or the pseudogene TRBV3-2) to TRBJ2-1; 15 bases align to TRBD2. The CDR3 has 20 amino acids. Germline CDR1 LGHDT, CDR2 YNNKEL (reference sequence). V lost 1 base and J lost 0; bases outside the gene matches: 7. This chain's CDR3 is CASSQGFGLAGGSSYNEQFF. CDR3 nucleotides: TGTGCCAGCAGCCAAGGTTTTGGACTAGCGGGGGGGAGCTCCTACAATGAGCAGTTCTTC.

The rearrangement joins TRBV18 to TRBJ1-5; no clear D. The CDR3 is 12 amino acids. Germline CDR1 reads KGHSH; CDR2 reads LQKENI. The V gene lost 3 bases and the J gene lost 5 bases, with 5 bases spanning the gap. In DNA, the CDR3 is TGTGCCAGCTCACCCGGGGATCAGCCCCAGCATTTT. Translated: CASSPGDQPQHF.

The V and J genes are TRBV10-1 and TRBJ2-1; D is perhaps TRBD2 (6 bases). Looked up from germline, CDR1 is WNHNN and CDR2 is SYGVQD (reference sequence). V dropped 4 bases and J dropped 7 bases, with 8 bases sitting between them. The CDR3 consists of 12 residues. As DNA, the CDR3 is TGCGCCAGCAGTGTCGGAGGGAATGAGCAGTTCTTC. This codes for CASSVGGNEQFF.

The CDR3 nucleotides read TGTGCCAGCGAAGAACCAGGGGGCATAGGCTACGAGCAGTACTTC. It codes for CASEEPGGIGYEQYF. This chain uses TRBV6-5 with TRBJ2-7; 8 positions match TRBD1. CDR1 is MNHEY and CDR2 is SVGAGI in the germline V gene. Losses at the gene ends were 8 bases for V and 3 bases for J; bases not matched to a gene: 12. The CDR3 totals 15 residues.

This clone was seen only once. This chain links TRBV6-6 with TRBJ2-2, with a weak D call TRBD1 (6 bases). The germline gives CDR1 MNHNY, CDR2 SVGAGI (reference sequence). The V end lost 5 bases, the J end lost 0 bases, and 16 bases lay between the germline ends. CDR3 length: 17 amino acids. Here the CDR3 reads CASSRTEGKTNTGELFF. Written as DNA, the CDR3 is TGTGCCAGCAGTCGGACAGAGGGGAAAACGAACACCGGGGAGCTGTTTTTT.

This rearrangement joins TRBV19 to TRBJ2-7, with 7 bases fitting TRBD1. Germline loops: CDR1 LNHDA, CDR2 SQIVND (reference sequence). Germline trimming cut 10 bases from V and 4 bases from J; bases unmatched to any gene: 10. This CDR3 has 13 residues. CDR3 DNA sequence: TGTGCCACGCCACCGGGACAGAAATACGAGCAGTACTTC. Translating it yields CATPPGQKYEQYF.

The gene calls are TRBV24-1 and TRBJ1-6; D is undetermined. The CDR3 extends over 14 amino acids. Germline V gene lookup returns CDR1 KGHDR and CDR2 SFDVKD. V lost 4 bases to trimming and J lost 5 bases, with 8 bases between them. The CDR3 DNA sequence: TGTGCCACCAGTGACGGGTTCGATAATTCACCCCTCCACTTT. Its protein is CATSDGFDNSPLHF.

The genes are TRBV7-2 and TRBJ2-5; no definite D call. V gave up 3 bases and J gave up 5 bases, with 13 bases separating them. Germline CDR1 SGHTA, CDR2 FQGNSA. This CDR3 comprises 14 residues. The CDR3 nucleotides are TGTGCCAGCAGCTTTCAAGACGGGTGGGAGACCCAGTACTTC. Amino acid sequence: CASSFQDGWETQYF.